This passage covers 19 T cell receptor beta chains from one sample sequenced in a study of blood T cell repertoires in COVID-19. The protocol was immunoSEQ multiplex PCR, while the TCRdb copy is restricted to in-frame clones and leaves out a portion. The repertoire holds around 250,000 clones, with 89% as singletons. The sequencing sample was made of peripheral blood. The source is a woman in her forties who had recovered from COVID-19.

This chain connects TRBV24-1 to TRBJ2-5; 11 nucleotides align to TRBD2. The V and J ends lost 3 bases and 2 bases, in that order; junction bases with no gene match: 7. This CDR3 region has 17 residues. Germline CDR1 is KGHDR and CDR2 is SFDVKD. CDR3 residues: CATSDPVAGGGQETQYF. The CDR3 DNA reads as TGTGCCACCAGTGATCCGGTAGCGGGGGGGGGTCAAGAGACCCAGTACTTC.

In this sample, this clone turned up a few times. The chain joins TRBV3-1 (or the pseudogene TRBV3-2) to TRBJ1-3; D unresolved. Trimming took 1 base from V and 3 from J, leaving 13 bases between them. The germline V gene encodes CDR1 LGHDT and CDR2 YNNKEL (reference sequence). The CDR3 has 16 amino acids. The CDR3 bases are TGTGCCAGCAGCCAAGGTTTGAGACACGATGGAAACACCATATATTTT. This translates into CASSQGLRHDGNTIYF.

The chain uses TRBV28 and TRBJ1-1; tentative D call: TRBD1 (6 bases). From germline, CDR1 is MDHEN and CDR2 SYDVKM. This CDR3 spans 13 amino acids. V was pared by 10 bases and J by 4 bases, with 16 bases between. In DNA, the CDR3 is TGTGCCATCGCCGGGGGAGGGGGCACTGAAGCTTTCTTT. Translation: CAIAGGGGTEAFF.

The chain combines TRBV4-1 with TRBJ2-3; 9 nucleotides match TRBD2. The CDR3 length is 15 residues. Germline CDR1 reads MGHRA; CDR2 reads YSYEKL. The trim removed 3 bases at V and 4 bases at J, leaving 5 bases unmatched. The CDR3 protein is CASSQASGRSDTQYF. CDR3 bases: TGCGCCAGCAGCCAGGCGAGCGGGAGGTCAGATACGCAGTATTTT.

The V gene is TRBV5-4, the J gene TRBJ2-1, with TRBD1 identical over 8 bases. The CDR3 loop spans 13 amino acids. The germline CDR1 and CDR2 sequences are SGHNT and YYREEE (reference sequence). V shed 4 bases and J 4 bases; nucleotides not matched to a gene: 1. CDR3 in amino acids: CASSGTGYNEQFF. CDR3 bases: TGTGCCAGCAGCGGGACAGGTTACAATGAGCAGTTCTTC.

The rearrangement uses TRBV6-5 and TRBJ1-1, with D unclear. Germline CDR1 is MNHEY and CDR2 is SVGAGI. This CDR3 comprises 12 residues. Trimming removed 4 bases from V and 7 bases from J, with 10 bases in between. Here the CDR3 reads CASSLLAGEAFF. As DNA, the CDR3 is TGTGCCAGCAGTTTGTTAGCGGGTGAAGCTTTCTTT.

The J gene is TRBJ2-5, the V gene TRBV30; the D is unclear. This CDR3 is built from 12 residues. Germline V gene sequence: CDR1 GTSNPN, CDR2 SVGIG (reference sequence). Trimming removed 2 bases from V and 0 bases from J, with 4 bases in between. The CDR3 here is CAWSPDQETQYF. CDR3 DNA: TGTGCCTGGAGTCCAGACCAAGAGACCCAGTACTTC.

CDR3 sequence: CAWSVQLAGEGTQYF. Here the CDR3 DNA reads TGTGCCTGGAGTGTACAGCTAGCGGGAGAAGGAACGCAGTATTTT. V is TRBV30 and J is TRBJ2-3, with 10 bases lining up with TRBD2. Germline V gene sequence: CDR1 GTSNPN, CDR2 SVGIG (reference sequence). CDR3 size: 15 residues. With 0 bases clipped from V and 9 bases from J, the junction kept 9 bases outside the gene matches.

This clone was observed once. The rearrangement links TRBV29-1 to TRBJ2-5; D may be TRBD2 (6 bases). This CDR3 is built from 13 residues. The V end was cut by 8 bases, the J end by 4 bases, with 17 bases between. Germline V gene lookup returns CDR1 SQVTM and CDR2 ANQGSEA. The DNA of the CDR3 is TGCAGCATGCAGACGAGCGGGCCAGAGACCCAGTACTTC. This encodes CSMQTSGPETQYF.

This chain connects TRBV9 to TRBJ1-6; 7 bases agree with TRBD1. Trimming cost V 4 bases and J 9 bases; bases outside gene matches: 10. CDR1 is SGDLS, CDR2 YYNGEE, per germline. CDR3 length equals 15 residues. In DNA, the CDR3 is TGTGCCAGCAGCCATGACAGGGAAGAGATTTCACCCCTCCACTTT. Its protein product is CASSHDREEISPLHF.

The chain couples TRBV5-5 to TRBJ2-1, with TRBD1 matching 7 bases. V trimming: 5 bases; J trimming: 8 bases; junction bases outside the gene matches: 10. In germline, CDR1 is SGHKS, CDR2 YYEKEE (reference sequence). CDR3 length: 14 amino acids. The CDR3 bases are TGTGCCAGCAGGGGGACAGCACTTACAGATGAGCAGTTCTTC. It translates to CASRGTALTDEQFF.

The rearrangement joins TRBV27 to TRBJ2-1; 8 bases are a match to TRBD2. J lost 4 bases, V lost 5 bases, and 13 bases had no gene match. The CDR3 sequence is 17 residues long. The germline CDR1 and CDR2 sequences are MNHEY and SMNVEV (reference sequence). The DNA of the CDR3 is TGTGCCAGCAGTCTCCGTCGGGCGGGGGGCCGTTACAATGAGCAGTTCTTC. The encoded protein is CASSLRRAGGRYNEQFF.

The genes are TRBV5-4 and TRBJ1-5; D perhaps matches TRBD1 (5 bases). Germline V gene data show CDR1 as SGHNT and CDR2 as YYREEE (reference sequence). Trimming took off 2 bases at V and 5 bases at J, with 11 bases between the two ends. This CDR3 has 14 amino acids. The DNA for the CDR3 is TGTGCCAGCAGCTTAACAGGTGCCGATCAGCCCCAGCATTTT. It yields the protein CASSLTGADQPQHF.

The rearrangement uses TRBV27 and TRBJ2-3; 9 nucleotides line up with TRBD2. The V gene's germline CDR1 is MNHEY and CDR2 SMNVEV (reference sequence). Germline trimming cut 5 bases from V and 6 bases from J; bases unmatched to any gene: 9. CDR3 length: 15 amino acids. CDR3 residues: CASSQQRGAADTQYF. The CDR3 nucleotides read TGTGCCAGCAGTCAACAGCGGGGGGCAGCGGATACGCAGTATTTT.

The chain carries TRBV27 and TRBJ2-2; 9 nucleotides align to TRBD2. CDR1 is MNHEY, CDR2 SMNVEV, per germline (reference sequence). This CDR3 comprises 17 residues. Trimming removed 5 bases from V and 7 bases from J; junction bases left unmatched: 14. CDR3 region: CASSPPGIAGVVGELFF. DNA for the CDR3: TGTGCCAGCAGTCCTCCGGGGATAGCGGGAGTGGTCGGGGAGCTGTTTTTT.

This clone was seen a handful of times. The chain carries TRBV7-2 and TRBJ1-6; D uncertain. There are 18 residues in the CDR3. CDR1 and CDR2 (germline): SGHTA, FQGNSA. Trimming removed 2 bases from V and 0 bases from J, with 14 bases in between. In DNA, the CDR3 is TGTGCCAGCAGCTTATGGCAGGCTACAAGCTCCTATAATTCACCCCTCCACTTT. It translates to CASSLWQATSSYNSPLHF.

V gene TRBV7-6 combines with J gene TRBJ1-1; weak D call: TRBD1 (6 bases). V shed 1 base and J shed 1 base, with 7 bases lying between them. The CDR3 extends over 14 amino acids. CDR1 is SGHVS, CDR2 FNYEAQ, per germline. The CDR3 DNA reads TGTGCCAGCAGCTTAGTGACAGGGAACACTGAAGCTTTCTTT. This codes for CASSLVTGNTEAFF.

J is TRBJ2-1 and V is TRBV5-1; maybe TRBD1 (5 bases). CDR3 size: 15 residues. CDR1 is SGHRS and CDR2 is YFSETQ in the germline V gene. The V and J ends lost 2 bases and 2 bases respectively, with 11 bases between them. The CDR3 sequence: CASSFAAGPYNEQFF. In DNA form, the CDR3 reads TGCGCCAGCAGCTTCGCGGCAGGGCCCTACAATGAGCAGTTCTTC. Based on the CDR3 plus reference TRBV5-1 and TRBJ2-1, the full variable domain is KAGVTQTPRYLIKTRGQQVTLSCSPISGHRSVSWYQQTPGQGLQFLFEYFSETQRNKGNFPGRFSGRQFSNSRSEMNVSTLELGDSALYLCASSFAAGPYNEQFFGPGTRLTVL.

This sequence joins TRBV27 and TRBJ2-2; tentative D call: TRBD1 (5 bases). The ends were cut back, 3 bases at V and 4 bases at J, with 12 bases in the middle. Germline V gives CDR1 MNHEY, CDR2 SMNVEV (reference sequence). This CDR3 comprises 15 residues. The chain's CDR3 is CASSFVGVGTGELFF. The CDR3 DNA reads TGTGCCAGCAGTTTTGTAGGGGTGGGCACCGGGGAGCTGTTTTTT.